This T cell receptor (beta chain) was documented in a study of T cell changes during pregnancy in multiple sclerosis. Repertoires were generated with immunoSEQ multiplex PCR, while TCRdb's copy carries only in-frame clones and drops some. The sample holds around 70,000 clones, 92% seen once. The sequence was collected from a female donor in good health, enrolled as a control in a pregnancy study. Material: peripheral blood, obtained in the first trimester of pregnancy.

CDR3 sequence (DNA): TGTGCCAGCAGCCAGGGCTACCAAGAGACCCAGTACTTC. It is translated as CASSQGYQETQYF. The rearrangement links TRBV14 to TRBJ2-5; D is unclear. Trimming shortened V by 3 bases and J by 0 bases, and 5 bases separated the two germline ends. From germline, CDR1 is SGHDN and CDR2 FVKESK. CDR3 size: 13 residues.